This TCR beta chain was sequenced for a study of shared clonotypes between healthy human individuals. Germline CDR1 SNHLY, CDR2 FYNNEI. This CDR3 spans 14 amino acids. After removal of 6 bases from V and 5 bases from J, the junction contained 6 bases not matched to a gene. Profiling relied on immunoSEQ multiplex PCR, and the TCRdb table lists in-frame clones only, not all of them. Among approximately 1,500,000 clones listed, 95% to 99% were seen once. Caucasian adults living in Nashville, Tennessee, provided all samples. Investigators divided CD4+ cells into CD45RA+ naive and CD45RA-negative memory subsets. With respect to this clone: What it binds is unknown.

Points from the study as a whole: Researchers sampled blood only, noting tissue repertoires likely differ. Between several donors, naive CD4 clonotypes were shared at a level of around 5.2%.

This sequence originates from a man aged 30-40 years in good health. The sample taken for sequencing was naive CD4+ T cells sorted from blood. Subset reported: CD45RA+ positively selected. V and J are TRBV2 and TRBJ2-7; the match to TRBD1 covers 11 bases. CDR3 nucleotides: TGTGCCAGCAGAGAGGACAGGGGGCTACACGAGCAGTACTTC. Translated: CASREDRGLHEQYF.